Listed below are T cell receptor beta chains from one sample, sequenced in a study of T cells after yellow fever vaccination. MiXCR, run by TCRdb on the 5' RACE reads, gives a single entry per CDR3 protein. Counted here are 500,000 to 650,000 distinct CDR3 sequences, about a sixth occurring once; the ten biggest clones make up 17%. The input for sequencing was PBMCs, taken more than 4 days after the first yellow fever vaccination. All receptors come from a young man who received the YFV17D yellow fever vaccine. Both conserved end residues are part of each CDR3. A D gene is named only where the DNA matches it firmly. The size field is filled for only some rows; it gives once, few, many or a size class.

D,J,V,size,CDR3,DNA
TRBD2,TRBJ2-7,TRBV20-1,NA,CSARETSGADEQYF,TGCAGTGCTAGAGAAACTAGCGGGGCTGACGAGCAGTACTTC
NA,TRBJ1-6,TRBV6-5,NA,CASSYGGATHNSPLHF,TGTGCCAGCAGTTACGGGGGGGCAACCCATAATTCACCCCTCCACTTT
NA,TRBJ2-3,TRBV12-3/TRBV12-4,NA,CASSLQGYRPTDTQYF,TGTGCCAGCAGTTTGCAGGGGTATAGGCCCACAGATACGCAGTATTTT
NA,TRBJ1-2,TRBV6-2/TRBV6-3,NA,CASSYSSTAEDGYTF,TGTGCCAGCAGTTACTCGTCGACCGCTGAAGATGGCTACACCTTC
NA,TRBJ1-2,TRBV4-2,few,CASSQVGGQSYGYTF,TGTGCCAGCAGCCAAGTTGGTGGGCAGTCCTATGGCTACACCTTC
TRBD1,TRBJ2-7,TRBV15,few,CATSTGDRVYEQYF,TGTGCCACCAGCACAGGGGACAGGGTCTACGAGCAGTACTTC
NA,TRBJ2-2,TRBV3-1,NA,CASSQETGLPGELFF,TGTGCCAGCAGCCAAGAGACGGGGCTTCCCGGGGAGCTGTTTTTT
NA,TRBJ2-4,TRBV29-1,NA,CSVTGTPGPLDKNIQYF,TGCAGCGTGACCGGGACTCCCGGACCCTTGGACAAAAACATTCAGTACTTC
NA,TRBJ2-3,TRBV6-5,few,CASSWGGITDTQYF,TGTGCCAGCAGTTGGGGCGGAATCACAGATACGCAGTATTTT
NA,TRBJ1-3,TRBV5-1,many,CASSLAPGTGNTIYF,TGCGCCAGCAGCTTGGCCCCAGGGACTGGAAACACCATATATTTT
NA,TRBJ1-5,TRBV6-4,NA,CASSTSTGMNQPQHF,TGTGCCAGCAGTACTAGTACAGGAATGAATCAGCCCCAGCATTTT
TRBD1,TRBJ1-2,TRBV24-1,few,CATSDREGGYTF,TGTGCCACCAGCGACAGGGAGGGCGGCTACACCTTC
NA,TRBJ1-1,TRBV5-1,NA,CASSLGGGPNEAFF,TGCGCCAGCAGCTTGGGAGGGGGACCAAATGAAGCTTTCTTT
TRBD2,TRBJ2-2,TRBV6-2/TRBV6-3,few,CASSYLGAGRNTGELFF,TGTGCCAGCAGTTATTTGGGAGCGGGGAGGAACACCGGGGAGCTGTTTTTT
NA,TRBJ2-5,TRBV3-1,NA,CASSQGREGVGETQYF,TGTGCCAGCAGCCAAGGAAGGGAAGGTGTGGGAGAGACCCAGTACTTC
NA,TRBJ1-5,TRBV6-2/TRBV6-3,few,CASSYSPGRPDQPQHF,TGTGCCAGCAGTTACTCGCCCGGCAGGCCCGATCAGCCCCAGCATTTT
NA,TRBJ1-2,TRBV14,NA,CASSRVRSYGYTF,TGTGCCAGCAGCCGGGTACGGAGCTATGGCTACACCTTC
TRBD2,TRBJ2-1,TRBV7-9,many,CASSLALAGSYNEQFF,TGTGCCAGCAGCTTAGCACTAGCGGGTTCCTACAATGAGCAGTTCTTC
NA,TRBJ2-7,TRBV20-1,NA,CSASKGLLGEQYF,TGCAGTGCTAGTAAAGGGTTGCTAGGCGAGCAGTACTTC
NA,TRBJ1-1,TRBV12-3/TRBV12-4,NA,CASTQGGGTEAFF,TGTGCCAGCACCCAGGGTGGGGGCACTGAAGCTTTCTTT
NA,TRBJ1-3,TRBV28,many,CASSQQGGNTIYF,TGTGCCAGCAGTCAGCAGGGAGGAAACACCATATATTTT
NA,TRBJ2-5,TRBV7-8,NA,CASSSGRLANSIQETQYF,TGTGCCAGCAGCTCCGGGCGTCTAGCGAACTCGATACAAGAGACCCAGTACTTC
TRBD2,TRBJ2-5,TRBV7-2,few,CASSSSSGGGGSETQYF,TGTGCCAGCAGCTCATCATCGGGCGGGGGGGGATCAGAGACCCAGTACTTC
NA,TRBJ1-3,TRBV7-9,few,CASREPGTGYTIYF,TGTGCCAGCAGAGAGCCAGGGACGGGATACACCATATATTTT
NA,TRBJ2-3,TRBV4-3,NA,CASGQAAAVTQYF,TGCGCCAGCGGCCAAGCCGCAGCAGTTACGCAGTATTTT
NA,TRBJ2-3,TRBV11-2,many,CASRDRTDTQYF,TGTGCCAGCAGAGACCGAACAGATACGCAGTATTTT
NA,TRBJ2-6,TRBV5-1,NA,CASSLTGTAGPLGANVLTF,TGCGCCAGCAGCTTAACCGGGACGGCAGGTCCCCTCGGGGCCAACGTCCTGACTTTC
NA,TRBJ2-5,TRBV6-5,NA,CASIRVGGASKTQYF,TGTGCCAGCATTAGGGTTGGGGGGGCGTCAAAGACCCAGTACTTC
NA,TRBJ1-1,TRBV18,many,CASSPRTGNTEAFF,TGTGCCAGCAGTCCTCGGACTGGGAACACTGAAGCTTTCTTT
NA,TRBJ2-7,TRBV10-3,few,CAISESTGAYEQYF,TGTGCCATCAGTGAGTCGACAGGAGCTTACGAGCAGTACTTC
TRBD1,TRBJ1-2,TRBV27,NA,CASSLFSGQGRRDYGYTF,TGTGCCAGCAGTTTATTCTCGGGACAGGGAAGAAGGGACTATGGCTACACCTTC
NA,TRBJ2-7,TRBV29-1,NA,CSVVERGNYEQYF,TGCAGCGTTGTAGAAAGGGGTAACTACGAGCAGTACTTC
NA,TRBJ1-4,TRBV7-2,NA,CASSWAGGAEKQFF,NA
NA,TRBJ2-2,TRBV10-2,NA,CASSESDLFGKNTGELFF,TGCGCCAGCAGTGAGTCTGATCTATTTGGCAAGAACACCGGGGAGCTGTTTTTT
NA,TRBJ2-5,TRBV4-3,once,CASSQGNAGAAETQYF,TGCGCCAGCAGCCAAGGCAACGCTGGGGCAGCAGAGACCCAGTACTTC
NA,TRBJ1-2,TRBV18,few,CASSPETVSNYGYTF,TGTGCCAGCTCACCAGAGACAGTTTCAAACTATGGCTACACCTTC
NA,TRBJ1-1,TRBV4-3,many,CASSQDISGSSEAFF,TGCGCCAGCAGCCAAGATATTTCTGGGAGCAGTGAAGCTTTCTTT
NA,TRBJ1-1,TRBV25-1,many,CASSEEGLLAEAFF,TGTGCCAGCAGTGAAGAAGGGCTTCTCGCTGAAGCTTTCTTT
TRBD1,TRBJ2-5,TRBV11-2,NA,CASSHWTGGETQYF,TGTGCCAGCAGCCATTGGACAGGCGGCGAGACCCAGTACTTC
NA,TRBJ1-2,TRBV7-2,NA,CASRRGPGEGGGYTF,TGTGCCAGCAGACGGGGACCGGGGGAGGGAGGCGGCTACACCTTC
NA,TRBJ1-2,TRBV10-3,few,CAINSEVTNYGYTF,TGTGCCATTAACTCGGAGGTTACTAACTATGGCTACACCTTC
NA,TRBJ2-5,TRBV5-4,NA,CASSSSWETQYF,TGTGCCAGCAGCTCCTCCTGGGAGACCCAGTACTTC
NA,TRBJ1-5,TRBV18,few,CASSPSFGGQNQPQHF,TGTGCCAGCTCACCATCGTTTGGTGGGCAGAATCAGCCCCAGCATTTT